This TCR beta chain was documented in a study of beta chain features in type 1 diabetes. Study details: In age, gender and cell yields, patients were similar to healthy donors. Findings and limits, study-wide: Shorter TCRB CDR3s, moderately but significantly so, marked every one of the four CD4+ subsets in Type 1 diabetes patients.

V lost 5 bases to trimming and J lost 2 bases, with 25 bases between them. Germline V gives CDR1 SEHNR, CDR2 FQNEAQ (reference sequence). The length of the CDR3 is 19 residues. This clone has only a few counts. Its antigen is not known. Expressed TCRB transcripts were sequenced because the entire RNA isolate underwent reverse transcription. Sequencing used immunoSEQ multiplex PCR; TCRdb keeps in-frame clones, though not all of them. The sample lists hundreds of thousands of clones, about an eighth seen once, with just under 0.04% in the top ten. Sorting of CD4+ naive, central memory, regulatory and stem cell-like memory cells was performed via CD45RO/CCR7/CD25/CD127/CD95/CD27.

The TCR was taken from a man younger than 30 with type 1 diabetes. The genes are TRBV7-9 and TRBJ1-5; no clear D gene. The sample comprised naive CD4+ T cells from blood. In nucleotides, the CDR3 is TGTGCCAGCAGCCTCTATACCTTGGACGGTTCTGAGGGCAATCAGCCCCAGCATTTT. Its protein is CASSLYTLDGSEGNQPQHF. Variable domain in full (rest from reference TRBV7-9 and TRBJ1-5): DTGVSQNPRHKITKRGQNVTFRCDPISEHNRLYWYRQTLGQGPEFLTYFQNEAQLEKSRLLSDRFSAERPKGSFSTLEIQRTEQGDSAMYLCASSLYTLDGSEGNQPQHFGDGTRLSIL.